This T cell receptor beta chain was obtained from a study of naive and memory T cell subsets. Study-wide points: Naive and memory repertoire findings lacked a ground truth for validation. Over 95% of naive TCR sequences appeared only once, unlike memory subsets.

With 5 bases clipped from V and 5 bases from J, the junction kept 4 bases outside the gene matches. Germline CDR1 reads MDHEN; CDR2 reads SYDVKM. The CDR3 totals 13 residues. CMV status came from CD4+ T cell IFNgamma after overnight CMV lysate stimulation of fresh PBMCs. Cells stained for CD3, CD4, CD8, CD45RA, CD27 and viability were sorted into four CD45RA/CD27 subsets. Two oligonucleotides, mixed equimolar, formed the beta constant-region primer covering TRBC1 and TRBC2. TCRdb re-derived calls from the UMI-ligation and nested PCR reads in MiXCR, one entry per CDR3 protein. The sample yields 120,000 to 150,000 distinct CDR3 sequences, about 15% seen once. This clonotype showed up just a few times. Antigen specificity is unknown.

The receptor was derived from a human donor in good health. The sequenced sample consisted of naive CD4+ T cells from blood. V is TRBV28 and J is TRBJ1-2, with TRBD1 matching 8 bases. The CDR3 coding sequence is TGTGCCAGCAGTCTGACAGGGGAATATGGCTACACCTTC. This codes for CASSLTGEYGYTF.